This T cell receptor (beta chain) is drawn from a study of cytomegalovirus exposure and HLA in healthy donors. Though probably carrying unrecorded immune exposures, donors were nominally healthy at sampling. This CDR3 has 15 residues. The germline CDR1 and CDR2 sequences are SGHVS and FNYEAQ. The V gene end was trimmed by 7 bases and the J gene end by 7 bases; junction bases not matched to a gene: 7. In the PCR, 60 Vbeta and 13 Jbeta primers were used. Using immunoSEQ multiplex PCR, the repertoire was profiled, and TCRdb retains in-frame clones only, with some absent. The data contain some 91,000 clones, about 89% of them singletons.

Sequencing was carried out using PBMCs. This chain uses TRBV7-6 with TRBJ2-1, with 13 bases matching TRBD2. The origin of this receptor is a young man in good health and CMV-seropositive. The CDR3 nucleotides are TGTGCCAGCATCCCTTCGGGACTAGCGGGAAATGAGCAGTTCTTC. It codes for CASIPSGLAGNEQFF.